This passage covers 19 T cell receptor beta chains from one sample sequenced in a study of cytomegalovirus exposure and HLA in healthy donors listed by TCRdb under 2017. To prepare the library, the immunoSEQ multiplex PCR assay was applied. A mixture of 60 forward primers for TCR Vbeta segments and 13 reverse primers for TCR Jbeta segments was used in the multiplex PCR. TCRdb took over this immuneACCESS table, retaining in-frame rearrangements with V and J assigned. Such tables are incomplete; in checked studies, under half of the missing clones stem from an unresolved V gene, and the remainder is unexplained. Counted in this sample were about 280,000 clones; 80% to 90% of them appeared once. The top ten hold about 2% of the sample. Sequencing input: PBMCs. The receptors derive from a woman between 18 and 30 years old in good health and CMV-seronegative.

The chain joins TRBV9 to TRBJ2-1; 7 bases fit TRBD1. Germline CDR1 SGDLS, CDR2 YYNGEE. The CDR3 has 14 residues. J gave up 4 bases and V 2 bases, and 3 bases lay outside the gene matches. CDR3 residues: CASSVRDSYNEQFF. In DNA, the CDR3 is TGTGCCAGCAGCGTGAGGGACAGTTACAATGAGCAGTTCTTC. The full variable domain, in which reference TRBV9 and TRBJ2-1 provide the parts outside the CDR3, is DSGVTQTPKHLITATGQRVTLRCSPRSGDLSVYWYQQSLDQGLQFLIQYYNGEERAKGNILERFSAQQFPDLHSELNLSSLELGDSALYFCASSVRDSYNEQFFGPGTRLTVL.

The V and J genes are TRBV19 and TRBJ2-2; TRBD1 is a possible D gene (6 bases). The CDR3 contains 14 residues. Germline lookup yields CDR1 LNHDA and CDR2 SQIVND (reference sequence). V was trimmed by 5 bases and J by 5 bases, leaving 12 bases between them. Here the CDR3 DNA reads TGTGCCAGTAGTCTCCAGGGGAAGACCGGGGAGCTGTTTTTT. Protein: CASSLQGKTGELFF.

The V gene is TRBV6-5, the J gene TRBJ2-1, with TRBD2 matching 11 bases. V dropped 4 bases and J dropped 5; count of bases not matched to a gene: 4. The CDR3 is 15 residues long. Germline values: CDR1 MNHEY, CDR2 SVGAGI. As DNA, the CDR3 is TGTGCCAGCAGTTTTAGCGGGGGGGCCGACAATGAGCAGTTCTTC. This sequence encodes CASSFSGGADNEQFF.

Here the CDR3 reads CASGLVLRAPSPLHF. The DNA of the CDR3 is TGTGCTAGTGGTTTGGTACTCAGGGCCCCGTCACCCCTCCACTTT. The chain links TRBV12-5 to TRBJ1-6; weak D call: TRBD1 (5 bases). The CDR3 sequence is 15 residues long. Trimming left V 0 bases short and J 10 bases short, with 13 bases between. Germline CDR1 is LGHNT and CDR2 is FRNRAP.

This sequence joins TRBV6-1 and TRBJ1-2; D may be TRBD1 (5 bases). The V gene's germline CDR1 is MNHNS and CDR2 SASEGT. Trimming left V 5 bases short and J 13 bases short, with 14 bases between. This CDR3 contains 11 residues. The CDR3 protein is CASSYGGLITF. DNA of the CDR3: TGTGCCAGCAGTTACGGGGGGTTGATCACCTTC.

V gene TRBV4-1 combines with J gene TRBJ2-2; maybe TRBD1 (7 bases). The CDR3 is 15 residues long. Germline lookup yields CDR1 MGHRA and CDR2 YSYEKL. V was clipped by 4 bases and J by 4 bases, with 13 bases between them. The CDR3 spells CASSLTQGGTGELFF. In DNA form, the CDR3 reads TGCGCCAGCAGCCTCACCCAGGGGGGCACCGGGGAGCTGTTTTTT.

The table lists this clone with a count of one. V usage is TRBV6-5 and J usage is TRBJ1-1, with 9 bases identical to TRBD1. With 0 bases clipped from V and 6 bases from J, the junction kept 5 bases outside the gene matches. This CDR3 is built from 15 residues. Looked up from germline, CDR1 is MNHEY and CDR2 is SVGAGI. The DNA of the CDR3 is TGTGCCAGCAGTTACTCACAGGGGGCGTACGCTGAAGCTTTCTTT. Its protein product is CASSYSQGAYAEAFF.

This chain uses TRBV2 with TRBJ2-3; 11 positions agree with TRBD2. Trimming took 3 bases from V and 3 from J; bases not matched to a gene: 5. The CDR3 has 16 residues. Germline CDR1 SNHLY, CDR2 FYNNEI. The CDR3 loop is CASSEVAGGPTDTQYF. The DNA for the CDR3 is TGTGCCAGCAGTGAGGTAGCGGGGGGGCCGACAGATACGCAGTATTTT.

Points on this clone: An end of the junction differs from the germline gene, which may be a read error. CDR3 loop: CALTREVPVF. The CDR3 nucleotides are TGTGCCCTAACACGGGAAGTGCCCGTCTTC. The gene calls are TRBV30 and TRBJ1-2; D is undetermined. Germline CDR1 and CDR2: GTSNPN and SVGIG (reference sequence). The CDR3 length is 10 residues.

The CDR3 bases are TGTGCCAGCAGTCAACGGGAACACTATGGCTACACCTTC. It translates to CASSQREHYGYTF. The chain combines TRBV6-6 with TRBJ1-2, with unresolved D. Germline V gives CDR1 MNHNY, CDR2 SVGAGI (reference sequence). The CDR3 is 13 residues long. V shed 5 bases and J shed 3 bases, with 10 bases lying between them.

The J gene is TRBJ1-3, the V gene TRBV27; TRBD1 matches at 7 bases. This CDR3 is 13 amino acids long. CDR1 and CDR2 from the germline V gene are MNHEY and SMNVEV (reference sequence). After removal of 5 bases from V and 7 bases from J, the junction contained 5 bases not matched to a gene. CDR3 sequence reads: CASSKTGRNTIYF. CDR3 coding DNA: TGTGCCAGCAGTAAGACAGGGAGGAACACCATATATTTT.

V and J are TRBV27 and TRBJ2-3; a possible D gene is TRBD2 (6 bases). CDR1 and CDR2 (germline): MNHEY, SMNVEV (reference sequence). V was cut by 6 bases and J by 4 bases, with 17 bases left in between. The CDR3 extends over 15 amino acids. In DNA, the CDR3 is TGTGCCAGCAGGGGCCTAGTAGGAGGGCCAGATACGCAGTATTTT. Protein product: CASRGLVGGPDTQYF.

This chain connects TRBV7-9 to TRBJ1-2, with TRBD1 identical over 11 bases. The trim removed 5 bases at V and 7 bases at J, leaving 3 bases unmatched. Germline V gives CDR1 SEHNR, CDR2 FQNEAQ (reference sequence). This CDR3 comprises 13 residues. CDR3 sequence reads: CASSVGQGVGYTF. The CDR3 DNA follows: TGTGCCAGCAGCGTGGGACAGGGGGTTGGCTACACCTTC.

V and J are TRBV19 and TRBJ1-1; 9 nucleotides align to TRBD1. The CDR3 extends over 15 amino acids. Germline values: CDR1 LNHDA, CDR2 SQIVND (reference sequence). V lost 7 bases to trimming and J lost 0 bases; unmatched junction nucleotides: 6. The CDR3 DNA sequence: TGTGCCAGTATGGGACAGGGTTGGATGAACACTGAAGCTTTCTTT. It specifies CASMGQGWMNTEAFF.

The CDR3 DNA sequence: TGCGCCAGCAGCCAAGAACAGCAGGTCCCGTTCTTC. Translating it yields CASSQEQQVPFF. The chain uses TRBV4-1 and TRBJ2-1; the D is unclear. Trimming took off 0 bases at V and 15 bases at J, with 12 bases between the two ends. Germline loops: CDR1 MGHRA, CDR2 YSYEKL. The CDR3 has 12 amino acids.

This chain uses TRBV4-1 with TRBJ1-5; D uncertain. The V gene's germline CDR1 is MGHRA and CDR2 YSYEKL. The CDR3 length is 14 residues. V dropped 1 base and J dropped 11 bases, with 15 bases sitting between them. CDR3 bases: TGCGCCAGCAGCCAAGGGGCAGGTGGATGGGCCCAGCATTTT. Its translation: CASSQGAGGWAQHF.

V and J are TRBV6-1 and TRBJ1-1, with D maybe TRBD1 (5 bases). V lost 6 bases to trimming and J lost 1 base, with 15 bases between them. Germline CDR1 and CDR2: MNHNS and SASEGT. This CDR3 has 15 residues. CDR3 protein: CASRRDSNGNTEAFF. CDR3 nucleotide sequence: TGTGCCAGCAGGCGGGACTCAAACGGGAACACTGAAGCTTTCTTT.

J is TRBJ2-2 and V is TRBV13; 8 nucleotides agree with TRBD2. Germline V gene sequence: CDR1 PRHDT, CDR2 FYEKMQ (reference sequence). With 0 bases clipped from V and 0 bases from J, the junction kept 3 bases outside the gene matches. The CDR3 loop spans 17 amino acids. CDR3 nucleotide sequence: TGTGCCAGCAGCTTAGGAGGCGGGGGGACGAACACCGGGGAGCTGTTTTTT. Protein product: CASSLGGGGTNTGELFF.

In its sample, this clone was seen a few times. The chain employs TRBV25-1 and TRBJ1-1; D gene uncertain. V lost 1 base and J 2 bases, leaving 11 bases between the germline ends. From germline, CDR1 is MGHDK and CDR2 SYGVNS. The CDR3 is made up of 15 amino acids. The CDR3 nucleotides are TGTGCCAGCAGTGAATTTGGACTGGCCAACACTGAAGCTTTCTTT. Encoded protein: CASSEFGLANTEAFF. Drawing the rest from reference TRBV25-1 and TRBJ1-1, the complete variable domain is EADIYQTPRYLVIGTGKKITLECSQTMGHDKMYWYQQDPGMELHLIHYSYGVNSTEKGDLSSESTVSRIRTEHFPLTLESARPSHTSQYLCASSEFGLANTEAFFGQGTRLTVV.